These 17 T cell receptor beta chains were all obtained from the same sample, sequenced in a study of identical twins. MiXCR was run by TCRdb on the 5' RACE reads, yielding one entry per CDR3 protein. The sample yields roughly 690,000 distinct CDR3 sequences, over 20% seen once. This same sample was also taken into another study, of T cells expressing NK-cell markers.

Specimen: PBMCs. These receptors all come from a woman between 18 and 29 years old in good health.

This clonotype was counted a few times. The chain joins TRBV20-1 to TRBJ2-7; D ambiguous. Germline V gives CDR1 DFQATT, CDR2 SNEGSKA (reference sequence). This CDR3 is 14 amino acids long. Trimming left V 3 bases short and J 3 bases short, with 15 bases between. CDR3 sequence (DNA): TGCAGTGCTAGTTCAGAGCATAGTTTCTACGAGCAGTACTTC. This encodes CSASSEHSFYEQYF.

This clonotype was detected a few times. Mismatch with germline at one junction end may stem from a read error. The V call is TRBV5-1, the J call TRBJ1-5, with unresolved D. The CDR3 has 15 residues. Germline values: CDR1 SGHRS, CDR2 YFSETQ. This CDR3 reads CASRLEVDGNQPQHF. As DNA, the CDR3 is TGCGCCAGCAGATTGGAGGTCGATGGCAATCAGCCCCAGCATTTT. The whole variable domain, remainder taken from reference TRBV5-1 and TRBJ1-5, is KAGVTQTPRYLIKTRGQQVTLSCSPISGHRSVSWYQQTPGQGLQFLFEYFSETQRNKGNFPGRFSGRQFSNSRSEMNVSTLELGDSALYLCASRLEVDGNQPQHFGDGTRLSIL.

V usage is TRBV20-1 and J usage is TRBJ2-3; 12 bases map to TRBD2. CDR1 is DFQATT, CDR2 SNEGSKA, per germline (reference sequence). This CDR3 is built from 15 residues. V trimming: 6 bases; J trimming: 2 bases; junction bases outside the gene matches: 6. CDR3 coding DNA: TGCAGTGCCGTCGCTAGCGGGAGGGCCACAGATACGCAGTATTTT. It codes for CSAVASGRATDTQYF.

The chain recombines TRBV7-9 with TRBJ1-5; D remains unclear. The germline CDR1 and CDR2 sequences are SEHNR and FQNEAQ (reference sequence). V lost 5 bases to trimming and J lost 6 bases, with 14 bases between them. The CDR3 consists of 14 residues. Here the CDR3 DNA reads TGTGCCAGCAGCGGAGAGGGTGTTGCTCAGCCCCAGCATTTT. As protein: CASSGEGVAQPQHF.

This clonotype was detected a few times. The chain has TRBV6-1 and TRBJ2-7; possibly TRBD1 or TRBD2 for D (5 bases each). The germline CDR1 and CDR2 sequences are MNHNS and SASEGT. CDR3 length equals 14 residues. V lost 2 bases, J lost 3 bases, and 11 bases lay in between. The chain's CDR3 is CASSEKGPDYEQYF. The CDR3 nucleotides read TGTGCCAGCAGTGAAAAGGGACCCGACTACGAGCAGTACTTC.

This clonotype was found a few times. The CDR3 is CATDAAGGVGTQYF. CDR3 DNA sequence: TGTGCCACTGATGCGGCAGGGGGCGTTGGGACCCAGTACTTC. This chain links TRBV10-3 with TRBJ2-5; 8 bases map to TRBD1. Germline V lookup: CDR1 ENHRY, CDR2 SYGVKD. This CDR3 comprises 14 residues. Unmatched junction bases numbered 14, after V lost 10 bases and J lost 7 bases.

The V gene is TRBV7-9, the J gene TRBJ2-7; 8 nucleotides match TRBD1. The germline CDR1 and CDR2 sequences are SEHNR and FQNEAQ (reference sequence). The CDR3 runs to 14 residues. The J segment lost 2 bases and the V segment lost 5 bases, leaving 5 bases of the junction unmatched. CDR3 nucleotides: TGTGCCAGCAGCATGACAGGGGTACCCTACGAGCAGTACTTC. It is translated as CASSMTGVPYEQYF.

The V and J genes are TRBV3-1 and TRBJ2-1; tentatively, D is TRBD2 (5 bases). The CDR3 covers 14 residues. The germline CDR1 and CDR2 sequences are LGHDT and YNNKEL (reference sequence). Trimming removed 7 bases from V and 1 base from J, with 11 bases in between. CDR3 coding DNA: TGTGCCAGCACGGGCCGCGGGTCCTACAATGAGCAGTTCTTC. This translates into CASTGRGSYNEQFF.

There are many counts of this clonotype. V gene TRBV7-2 combines with J gene TRBJ2-1; D remains unclear. There are 13 residues in the CDR3. CDR1 is SGHTA, CDR2 FQGNSA, per germline. V shed 2 bases and J shed 8 bases, with 10 bases lying between them. The CDR3 spells CASSLSSRHEQFF. CDR3 sequence (DNA): TGTGCCAGCAGCTTATCTAGTAGGCATGAGCAGTTCTTC. Complete variable domain (other parts from reference TRBV7-2 and TRBJ2-1): GAGVSQSPSNKVTEKGKDVELRCDPISGHTALYWYRQSLGQGLEFLIYFQGNSAPDKSGLPSDRFSAERTGGSVSTLTIQRTQQEDSAVYLCASSLSSRHEQFFGPGTRLTVL.

This clonotype was observed at least ten times. The CDR3 reads CASSLQRGLNEQYF. The CDR3 coding sequence is TGTGCCAGCAGTTTACAACGGGGGCTAAACGAGCAGTACTTC. The chain couples TRBV12-3 or TRBV12-4 to TRBJ2-7; D may be TRBD1 or TRBD2 (6 bases each). Deletions cut 2 bases from V and 5 bases from J, with 13 bases between. The CDR3 covers 14 residues.

This clonotype has a count of ten or more. The gene calls are TRBV6-2 or TRBV6-3 and TRBJ2-7; D not resolved. Germline loops: CDR1 MNHEY, CDR2 SVGEGT. Deletions cut 4 bases from V and 0 bases from J, with 7 bases between. The CDR3 runs to 13 residues. This CDR3 is CASSWTDSYEQYF. CDR3 DNA: TGTGCCAGCAGTTGGACGGACTCCTACGAGCAGTACTTC.

This clonotype was found many times. The chain recombines TRBV7-2 with TRBJ2-3, with a weak D call TRBD2 (5 bases). Trimming stripped 2 bases from V and 1 base from J, with 7 bases between. Germline V gene data show CDR1 as SGHTA and CDR2 as FQGNSA. The CDR3 has 14 amino acids. DNA for the CDR3: TGTGCCAGCAGCTTATACGGGGGCACAGATACGCAGTATTTT. The encoded protein is CASSLYGGTDTQYF.

Ten or more counts support this clonotype. The chain joins TRBV9 to TRBJ1-2; D call uncertain. The ends were cut back, 0 bases at V and 8 bases at J, with 5 bases in the middle. This CDR3 spans 11 amino acids. Germline V gene lookup returns CDR1 SGDLS and CDR2 YYNGEE. CDR3 DNA: TGTGCCAGCAGCGTAGGGTTCGGCTACACCTTC. It translates to CASSVGFGYTF.

This chain connects TRBV7-6 to TRBJ2-5; 11 bases map to TRBD2. Germline CDR1 SGHVS, CDR2 FNYEAQ. V gave up 3 bases and J gave up 5 bases; unmatched junction bases: 8. This CDR3 has 16 amino acids. The CDR3 DNA is TGTGCCAGCAGCTTCGGGACTAGCGGAGAGGGTGAGACCCAGTACTTC. Protein: CASSFGTSGEGETQYF.

The chain couples TRBV3-1 to TRBJ2-1; TRBD2 matches at 11 bases. This CDR3 is 15 amino acids long. Germline CDR1 is LGHDT and CDR2 is YNNKEL (reference sequence). Unmatched junction bases numbered 4, after V lost 3 bases and J lost 6 bases. The CDR3, as DNA: TGTGCCAGCAGCCAGGGACTAGCGGCCGCCAATGAGCAGTTCTTC. Its protein is CASSQGLAAANEQFF.

A few counts support this clonotype. The chain combines TRBV9 with TRBJ2-1; 11 nucleotides agree with TRBD1. Germline V CDR1 and CDR2: SGDLS, YYNGEE. With V trimmed by 0 bases and J by 6 bases, 2 bases remained unmatched. This CDR3 has 15 residues. CDR3 sequence: CASSVVGQGGNEQFF. The DNA for the CDR3 is TGTGCCAGCAGCGTAGTGGGACAGGGGGGCAATGAGCAGTTCTTC.

The rearrangement links TRBV2 to TRBJ1-1, with unresolved D. The CDR3 extends over 13 amino acids. V gave up 7 bases and J gave up 0 bases, with 9 bases separating them. The V gene's germline CDR1 is SNHLY and CDR2 FYNNEI. CDR3 bases: TGTGCCAGCAAATCACACTTGAACACTGAAGCTTTCTTT. Its protein product is CASKSHLNTEAFF. Combining the CDR3 with reference TRBV2 and TRBJ1-1 gives the whole variable domain EPEVTQTPSHQVTQMGQEVILRCVPISNHLYFYWYRQILGQKVEFLVSFYNNEISEKSEIFDDQFSVERPDGSNFTLKIRSTKLEDSAMYFCASKSHLNTEAFFGQGTRLTVV.